These 25 T cell receptor beta chains share one sample of origin, sequenced in a study of OX40 agonist ivuxolimab in advanced cancers. Measured with immunoSEQ multiplex PCR; TCRdb has only the in-frame clones, and not every one. The sample has tens of thousands of clones, approximately 80% seen once; the top ten hold 2.5% to 3%. The material was CD4+ or CD8+ T cells sorted from blood, obtained in a trial of the OX40 agonist ivuxolimab. All receptors derive from an adult with an advanced solid tumor such as melanoma, head and neck, liver or kidney cancer.

The chain couples TRBV7-2 to TRBJ2-3; D possibly corresponds to TRBD2 (7 bases). This CDR3 has 17 residues. Trimming cost V 0 bases and J 1 base, with 14 bases left between them. The germline gives CDR1 SGHTA, CDR2 FQGNSA. This CDR3 reads CASSLARGGAGTDTQYF. The DNA for the CDR3 is TGTGCCAGCAGCTTAGCGAGGGGGGGGGCTGGCACAGATACGCAGTATTTT.

V is TRBV18 and J is TRBJ2-5; a possible D gene is TRBD2 (6 bases). Germline V gene data show CDR1 as KGHSH and CDR2 as LQKENI. The CDR3 extends over 13 amino acids. Trimming left V 4 bases short and J 2 bases short, with 8 bases between. The CDR3 DNA reads as TGTGCCAGCTCACGCGGGATGCAAGAGACCCAGTACTTC. Encoded protein: CASSRGMQETQYF.

The genes are TRBV11-2 and TRBJ2-1, with TRBD1 identical over 10 bases. This CDR3 region has 15 residues. V trimming: 5 bases; J trimming: 8 bases; junction bases outside the gene matches: 9. From germline, CDR1 is SGHAT and CDR2 FQNNGV. The CDR3 sequence is CASSIGTGDLYEQFF. The CDR3 bases are TGTGCCAGCAGCATTGGGACAGGGGATTTGTATGAGCAGTTCTTC.

In DNA, the CDR3 is TGTGCCAGCAGTCTTACCGGCAACCTAAGAGCAGATACGCAGTATTTT. This gives the protein CASSLTGNLRADTQYF. V and J are TRBV27 and TRBJ2-3, with D unresolved. The V gene lost 5 bases and the J gene lost 4 bases, with 19 bases spanning the gap. CDR3 size: 16 residues. CDR1 MNHEY and CDR2 SMNVEV come from the germline V gene (reference sequence).

V usage is TRBV13 and J usage is TRBJ2-1; TRBD2 might be the D (5 bases). The CDR3 length is 15 residues. Germline V gives CDR1 PRHDT, CDR2 FYEKMQ (reference sequence). Trimming shortened V by 5 bases and J by 3 bases, and 14 bases separated the two germline ends. The CDR3 region has the DNA TGTGCCAGCAGCCGGGGTTCCAGGTACTACAATGAGCAGTTCTTC. Its protein product is CASSRGSRYYNEQFF.

CDR3 sequence (DNA): TGTGCCAGCAGCCCAATTCCGGGAGATACGCAGTATTTT. Its translation: CASSPIPGDTQYF. The chain has TRBV7-3 and TRBJ2-3; no clear D gene. The CDR3 runs to 13 residues. V was clipped by 5 bases and J by 5 bases, with 11 bases between them. Germline V gene data show CDR1 as SGHTA and CDR2 as FQGTGA.

This clone was seen more than once but under ten times. This chain connects TRBV7-2 to TRBJ2-7; 7 bases agree with TRBD2. Germline V CDR1 and CDR2: SGHTA, FQGNSA. This CDR3 is 12 amino acids long. The trim removed 4 bases at V and 3 bases at J, leaving 0 bases unmatched. CDR3 DNA: TGTGCCAGCAGCTGGGAGGGCTACGAGCAGTACTTC. It codes for CASSWEGYEQYF.

CDR3 sequence (DNA): TGTGCCAGCAGTTACTCGATCCCCACGGGCGGGGAGCTGTTTTTT. Translating gives CASSYSIPTGGELFF. V is TRBV6-5 and J is TRBJ2-2; D gene uncertain. In germline, CDR1 is MNHEY, CDR2 SVGAGI. The CDR3 is 15 residues long. Trimming cost V 0 bases and J 7 bases, with 12 bases left between them.

A note on this clone: Other DNA sequences from this sample encode an identical CDR3 as well. The genes are TRBV5-4 and TRBJ2-7; the match to TRBD2 covers 13 bases. The CDR3 contains 15 residues. J lost 2 bases, V lost 4 bases, and 3 bases had no gene match. The germline V gene encodes CDR1 SGHNT and CDR2 YYREEE (reference sequence). CDR3 coding DNA: TGTGCCAGCAGCCCCGGGACTAGCGGGACCTACGAGCAGTACTTC. It is translated as CASSPGTSGTYEQYF.

This clone was recorded once. The V call is TRBV10-2, the J call TRBJ2-5, with D unresolved. CDR1 is WSHSY and CDR2 is SAAADI in the germline V gene. The CDR3 is made up of 12 amino acids. Trimming pared 2 bases from V and 5 bases from J, leaving 6 bases between. CDR3 sequence reads: CASSEAWETQYF. The CDR3 DNA is TGCGCCAGCAGTGAGGCTTGGGAGACCCAGTACTTC.

The V gene is TRBV6-6, the J gene TRBJ1-2; 10 bases are a match to TRBD1. The CDR3 spans 16 residues. The germline gives CDR1 MNHNY, CDR2 SVGAGI (reference sequence). Trimming removed 6 bases from V and 7 bases from J; junction bases left unmatched: 14. The CDR3 loop reads CASSNDPGQGGFGYTF. The CDR3 DNA reads as TGTGCCAGCAGCAACGACCCCGGACAGGGGGGTTTTGGCTACACCTTC.

The chain couples TRBV28 to TRBJ2-2; a possible D gene is TRBD2 (6 bases). This CDR3 contains 13 residues. CDR1 and CDR2 from the germline V gene are MDHEN and SYDVKM. V lost 8 bases to trimming and J lost 3 bases, with 10 bases between them. The CDR3 DNA is TGTGCCAGCGGGACTTCATACACCGGGGAGCTGTTTTTT. Its translation: CASGTSYTGELFF.

The count of this clone is one. V gene TRBV5-4 combines with J gene TRBJ2-5; 16 bases are a match to TRBD2. CDR3 size: 16 residues. The junction had 2 bases not matched to a gene; V was cut back by 4 bases and J by 2 bases. Germline assignment: CDR1 SGHNT and CDR2 YYREEE (reference sequence). This chain's CDR3 is CASSMGLAGGQETQYF. The CDR3 DNA reads as TGTGCCAGCAGCATGGGACTAGCGGGGGGGCAAGAGACCCAGTACTTC.

The chain has TRBV2 and TRBJ2-5; 7 nucleotides align to TRBD2. CDR1 is SNHLY and CDR2 is FYNNEI in the germline V gene. The CDR3 is 12 residues long. The junction had 4 bases not matched to a gene; V was cut back by 7 bases and J by 5 bases. Here the CDR3 reads CASKAGWETQYF. In nucleotides, the CDR3 is TGTGCCAGCAAAGCGGGGTGGGAGACCCAGTACTTC.

The rearrangement uses TRBV10-3 and TRBJ2-3; TRBD1 agrees at 9 bases. Germline CDR1 and CDR2: ENHRY and SYGVKD. With 6 bases clipped from V and 0 bases from J, the junction kept 4 bases outside the gene matches. This CDR3 is 15 amino acids long. CDR3: CAIRGTGHSTDTQYF. The CDR3 nucleotides are TGTGCCATCAGGGGGACAGGGCATAGCACAGATACGCAGTATTTT.

V gene TRBV6-5 combines with J gene TRBJ2-3; D possibly corresponds to TRBD1 (6 bases). V lost 6 bases, J lost 0 bases, and 10 bases lay in between. The CDR3 covers 14 residues. Germline CDR1 MNHEY, CDR2 SVGAGI. The CDR3 DNA reads TGTGCCAGCAGCGGCGGACAGAGCACAGATACGCAGTATTTT. Amino acid sequence: CASSGGQSTDTQYF.

CDR3 in amino acids: CASSGDPWGYEQYF. The CDR3 DNA reads as TGTGCCAGCAGCGGGGACCCGTGGGGCTACGAGCAGTACTTC. The chain carries TRBV9 and TRBJ2-7; D possibly matches TRBD1 or TRBD2 (5 bases each). The germline V gene encodes CDR1 SGDLS and CDR2 YYNGEE. This CDR3 has 14 amino acids. V dropped 3 bases and J dropped 3 bases, with 13 bases sitting between them.

This clone turned up a few times. J is TRBJ2-1 and V is TRBV13, with a possible D match to TRBD1 (5 bases). Looked up from germline, CDR1 is PRHDT and CDR2 is FYEKMQ (reference sequence). This CDR3 comprises 15 residues. Between the trimmed V and J ends, which lost 1 base and 2 bases, there was a span of 9 bases. CDR3 coding DNA: TGTGCCAGCAGCTTAGATGACAGCACCTACAATGAGCAGTTCTTC. It is translated as CASSLDDSTYNEQFF.

This clone is a singleton in its sample. V usage is TRBV4-3 and J usage is TRBJ2-5; 12 bases fit TRBD2. Germline lookup yields CDR1 LGHNA and CDR2 YSLEER. The CDR3 loop spans 17 amino acids. The V gene end was trimmed by 0 bases and the J gene end by 5 bases; junction bases not matched to a gene: 7. The CDR3 DNA reads TGCGCCAGCAGCCAAGAAGCTAGCGGGGGGGCTGGGGAGACCCAGTACTTC. Translated, it gives CASSQEASGGAGETQYF.

The V and J genes are TRBV5-1 and TRBJ1-1; possible D gene TRBD1, 6 bases. The germline CDR1 and CDR2 sequences are SGHRS and YFSETQ. This CDR3 region has 16 residues. Trimming pared 9 bases from V and 2 bases from J, leaving 23 bases between. The CDR3 region is CATSPIVQGINTEAFF. CDR3 nucleotide sequence: TGCGCCACCTCCCCCATTGTTCAGGGGATAAACACTGAAGCTTTCTTT.

This chain links TRBV10-3 with TRBJ1-2; TRBD1 matches 7 bases. This CDR3 region has 17 residues. Germline CDR1 reads ENHRY; CDR2 reads SYGVKD. The V gene end was trimmed by 0 bases and the J gene end by 6 bases; junction bases not matched to a gene: 13. CDR3 nucleotide sequence: TGTGCCATCAGTGAGTCAGGAGGGGGCCCACCCCTTAATGGCTACACCTTC. Translation: CAISESGGGPPLNGYTF.

The chain has TRBV11-2 and TRBJ2-3; tentatively, D is TRBD1 or TRBD2 (5 bases each). V was cut by 2 bases and J by 8 bases, with 14 bases left in between. This CDR3 region has 14 residues. Germline V lookup: CDR1 SGHAT, CDR2 FQNNGV. CDR3 sequence: CASSLQGKEGTQYF. DNA for the CDR3: TGTGCCAGCAGCTTACAGGGAAAAGAGGGTACGCAGTATTTT.

This chain uses TRBV13 with TRBJ1-3; D call uncertain. V lost 1 base and J 0 bases, leaving 7 bases between the germline ends. This CDR3 is built from 15 residues. Per germline, CDR1 PRHDT and CDR2 FYEKMQ (reference sequence). The CDR3 is CASSLDSSSGNTIYF. For the CDR3, the DNA is TGTGCCAGCAGCTTAGACAGCAGCTCTGGAAACACCATATATTTT.

This chain links TRBV19 with TRBJ2-7, with D possibly TRBD2 on 6 matching bases. This CDR3 comprises 15 residues. V was shortened by 5 bases and J by 3 bases, with 17 bases between the two germline ends. Germline-derived CDR1 and CDR2 are LNHDA and SQIVND (reference sequence). The CDR3 DNA reads TGTGCCAGTAGTGCTTCTCGGTGGGGGGTCTACGAGCAGTACGTC. Its protein product is CASSASRWGVYEQYV.

This rearrangement joins TRBV27 to TRBJ2-7; 9 bases align to TRBD1. V shed 4 bases, J shed 8 bases, and the junction held 9 bases outside the gene matches. This CDR3 is built from 14 residues. CDR1 and CDR2 (germline): MNHEY, SMNVEV (reference sequence). CDR3 loop: CASSSGQGPMKQYF. The CDR3 region has the DNA TGTGCCAGCAGTTCCGGACAGGGGCCTATGAAGCAGTACTTC.